The present T cell receptor beta chain was sequenced within a study of OX40 agonist ivuxolimab in advanced cancers. Assay used: immunoSEQ multiplex PCR; TCRdb lists only in-frame clones, some missing. The table shows 30,000 to 35,000 clones, with more than 70% occurring only once. This CDR3 is 12 amino acids long. Germline V gives CDR1 PRHDT, CDR2 FYEKMQ (reference sequence). Between the trimmed V and J ends, which lost 3 bases and 4 bases, there was a span of 5 bases. This clone was detected only a few times. The material sequenced was CD4+ or CD8+ T cells sorted from blood, taken in a trial of the OX40 agonist ivuxolimab. This clonotype originated in an adult with an advanced solid tumor such as melanoma, head and neck, liver or kidney cancer. The V and J genes are TRBV13 and TRBJ2-3; unclear D gene. CDR3 sequence: CASSFSPDTQYF. DNA for the CDR3: TGTGCCAGCAGCTTCTCGCCAGATACGCAGTATTTT.